This is a list of T cell receptor beta chains from one sample in a study of T-cell memory formation after mild COVID-19. TCRdb reanalysed the 5' RACE reads using MiXCR and keeps one entry per CDR3 protein. There are 530,000 or so distinct CDR3 sequences in the sample; 15% to 20% occur only once, and about 8.1% lies in the top ten. What was sequenced was PBMCs or a T cell subset sorted from them (not recorded which). These TCRs come from an adult woman who had mild COVID-19 (a few samples of this study predate the infection). Cell type and time point are not known. CDR3s leave out the opening cysteine and the closing phenylalanine or tryptophan. For some rows the clone size is stated as once, few or many, or as a class when expanded; others skip it.

J | V | size | length | CDR3
TRBJ2-7 | TRBV9 | NA | 13 | ASSVVEGASYEQY
TRBJ2-7 | TRBV24-1 | few | 11 | ATSDTGIYEQY
TRBJ2-1 | TRBV28 | NA | 15 | ASSFVLDGSSYNEQF
TRBJ2-1 | TRBV7-9 | many | 14 | ASSSRDPHSYNEQF
TRBJ2-7 | TRBV7-9 | NA | 12 | ASSLVPRGYEQY
TRBJ2-2 | TRBV6-6 | few | 14 | ASTISGGAATGELF
TRBJ2-3 | TRBV20-1 | NA | 13 | SARTGGHSTDTQY
TRBJ2-5 | TRBV9 | NA | 14 | ASSGGLSRHQETQY
TRBJ1-2 | TRBV29-1 | few | 9 | SVSSDRGYT
TRBJ2-4 | TRBV7-9 | few | 14 | ASSPTPGTAERVEY
TRBJ1-4 | TRBV11-2 | NA | 11 | ASSSRTNEKLF
TRBJ2-2 | TRBV29-1 | NA | 12 | SVGGTVTTGELF
TRBJ1-2 | TRBV5-1 | NA | 13 | ASSLGDLRGYGYT
TRBJ1-6 | TRBV10-3 | NA | 12 | AIARDGDNSPLH
TRBJ2-7 | TRBV5-1 | NA | 13 | ASSSAEGIGYEQY
TRBJ2-1 | TRBV12-3/TRBV12-4 | few | 13 | ASSLEGHIWKGQF
TRBJ2-7 | TRBV15 | few | 14 | ATSRDLSGAKYEQY
TRBJ2-3 | TRBV27 | NA | 10 | ASRGQGDTQY
TRBJ2-2 | TRBV9 | NA | 14 | ASRSILKGAPGELF
TRBJ2-3 | TRBV3-1 | few | 9 | ASSQGLTQY
TRBJ1-1 | TRBV6-2/TRBV6-3 | few | 14 | ASISPRTGFFTEAF
TRBJ2-1 | TRBV13 | NA | 14 | ASSLGGSGSADEQF
TRBJ1-6 | TRBV9 | NA | 13 | ASGTGTSYNSPLH
TRBJ1-1 | TRBV6-1 | NA | 11 | ASARDRGSEAF
TRBJ2-7 | TRBV7-8 | NA | 12 | ASRPLRDSYEQY
TRBJ2-2 | TRBV20-1 | many | 14 | SARDQAGGDIGELF
TRBJ2-2 | TRBV7-9 | few | 16 | ASSPYPGTSGNTGELF
TRBJ1-5 | TRBV4-1 | NA | 14 | ANCDAPWGVNQPQH
TRBJ2-3 | TRBV5-1 | NA | 14 | ASSLGGALDTDTQY
TRBJ2-5 | TRBV7-9 | few | 16 | ASSLGTGVLRYQETQY
TRBJ2-7 | TRBV12-3/TRBV12-4 | NA | 9 | ASSLSTEQY
TRBJ1-1 | TRBV4-1 | NA | 13 | ASSRGGVGNTEAF
TRBJ2-7 | TRBV7-9 | few | 12 | ASSRRDSSYEQY
TRBJ2-3 | TRBV28 | NA | 12 | ASSLSQPPLAEY
TRBJ1-2 | TRBV6-2/TRBV6-3 | NA | 13 | ASSYAGQKGWGYT
TRBJ1-1 | TRBV28 | few | 10 | ASSLKGREAF
TRBJ1-1 | TRBV12-3/TRBV12-4 | NA | 12 | ASHGRIMNTEAF
TRBJ2-1 | TRBV29-1 | few | 12 | SLEGGKQYNEQF
TRBJ2-1 | TRBV27 | NA | 14 | ASRTAGASSYNEQF
TRBJ1-6 | TRBV30 | few | 10 | ACSRDNSPLH
TRBJ2-5 | TRBV7-8 | NA | 14 | ASSLGPGGLQETQY
TRBJ1-2 | TRBV5-5 | NA | 10 | ASSAGMSGYT
TRBJ2-2 | TRBV5-1 | few | 14 | ASSFVAGANTGELF
TRBJ1-1 | TRBV30 | few | 11 | AWGLELGGEAF
TRBJ2-5 | TRBV5-1 | few | 10 | ASHQAQETQY
TRBJ1-5 | TRBV14 | NA | 19 | ASSERRSPGHREYSNQPQH
TRBJ2-7 | TRBV2 | NA | 12 | ASSRTGGFYEQY
TRBJ1-1 | TRBV10-3 | NA | 12 | AISRDLRHTEAF
TRBJ2-5 | TRBV6-2/TRBV6-3 | NA | 13 | ASSRTSGLGETQY
TRBJ1-2 | TRBV30 | NA | 13 | AWRTPGTNNYGYT
TRBJ2-5 | TRBV24-1 | NA | 13 | ATSDLLDSQETQY
TRBJ1-1 | TRBV10-3 | few | 11 | AIRGTANTEAF